This T cell receptor (beta chain) derives from a study of T cell repertoires in cytomegalovirus infection (dated by TCRdb to the late 2010s). Background for the entire study: The peptide stimulations were aimed at well-studied HLA-B-restricted epitopes as well as recently identified HLA-C-restricted CMV epitopes, whose presentation resists viral immunomodulation. The HLA type of each donor mattered for the analysis, because public TCR beta signatures pointed to carriage of CMV infection along with the matching HLA type.

This clonotype showed up just once. Its antigen specificity is not known. No base-level quality is on record; no much larger clone is a single base apart. One read alone lends weak support. What the treatment or condition label conveys for this sample: in vitro stimulation with specific CMV peptide epitopes to enrich CMV-specific T cells. V is clipped by 1 base and J by 2 bases, and the sequence between their germline boundaries is 7 bases long. Inclusive of the bounding cysteine and phenylalanine, the CDR3 is 14 residues long. Left in the record is the CDR3 DNA by itself, 42 bases read in frame from the first base. CDR1 and CDR2, looked up from the germline V gene, are SGHVS and FQNEAQ. The paper as a whole reports these results and caveats: Cumulative frequency of public TCR beta family members discriminated carriers of CMV infection plus the relevant HLA type in this cohort and an independent 352-donor cohort. The ex vivo response was dominated by HLA-C-restricted CMV-specific TCR beta clonotypes, and the single most frequent clonotype in two of eight donors was supplied by these HLA-C-restricted clonotypes.

Sequencing took place on an Illumina HiSeq 1500. Using fastp trimming at Q25 and MiXCR clonotype assembly, TCRdb reanalyzed the public sequencing data and kept in-frame beta chains. Rows are unified per CDR3 protein, each entry keeping the most common DNA and genes. This sample holds 140,000 to 150,000 distinct CDR3 sequences; roughly a third were observed only once. 52% of the sample goes to the ten largest clones. The sample here was CD8+ T cells from cultured PBMCs, taken from culture after CMV antigen stimulation. This TCR came from a human donor in good health (CMV status not recorded). Some clones in this sample may be carry-over from other donors' samples. In this chain, TRBV7-8 is recombined with TRBJ2-3, with no D gene named confidently. The CDR3 here reads CASSLGRFTDTQYF. DNA sequence: TGTGCCAGCAGCTTAGGGCGGTTCACAGATACGCAGTATTTT.